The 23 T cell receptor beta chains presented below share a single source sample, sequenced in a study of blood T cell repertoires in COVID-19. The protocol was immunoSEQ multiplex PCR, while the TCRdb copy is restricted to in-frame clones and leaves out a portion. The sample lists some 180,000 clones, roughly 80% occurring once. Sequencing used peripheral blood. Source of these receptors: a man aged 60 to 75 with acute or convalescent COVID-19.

The CDR3 sequence is CASSATSGGASYNEQFF. CDR3 in DNA: TGTGCCAGCTCAGCTACTAGCGGGGGTGCCTCCTACAATGAGCAGTTCTTC. The rearrangement joins TRBV18 to TRBJ2-1; TRBD2 matches 11 bases. The CDR3 consists of 17 residues. Looked up from germline, CDR1 is KGHSH and CDR2 is LQKENI. J was trimmed by 0 bases and V by 5 bases; bases with no gene match: 6.

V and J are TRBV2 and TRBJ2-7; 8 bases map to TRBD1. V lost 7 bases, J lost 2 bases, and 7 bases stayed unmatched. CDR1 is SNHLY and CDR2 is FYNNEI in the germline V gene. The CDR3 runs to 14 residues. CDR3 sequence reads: CASIIDRGPYEQYF. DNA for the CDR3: TGTGCCAGCATAATAGACAGGGGACCCTACGAGCAGTACTTC.

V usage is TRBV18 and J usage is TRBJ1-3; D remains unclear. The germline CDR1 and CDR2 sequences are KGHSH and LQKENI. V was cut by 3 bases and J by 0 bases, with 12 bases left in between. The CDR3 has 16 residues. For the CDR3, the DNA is TGTGCCAGCTCACCTAACGACATGAGCTCTGGAAACACCATATATTTT. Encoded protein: CASSPNDMSSGNTIYF.

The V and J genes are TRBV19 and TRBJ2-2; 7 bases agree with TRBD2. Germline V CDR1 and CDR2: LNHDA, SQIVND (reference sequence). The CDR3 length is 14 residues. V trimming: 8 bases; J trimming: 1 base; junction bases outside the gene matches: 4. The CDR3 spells CASLADLNTGELFF. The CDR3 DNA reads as TGTGCCAGTCTAGCGGACTTGAACACCGGGGAGCTGTTTTTT. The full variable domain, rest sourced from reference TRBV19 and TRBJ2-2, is DGGITQSPKYLFRKEGQNVTLSCEQNLNHDAMYWYRQDPGQGLRLIYYSQIVNDFQKGDIAEGYSVSREKKESFPLTVTSAQKNPTAFYLCASLADLNTGELFFGEGSRLTVL.

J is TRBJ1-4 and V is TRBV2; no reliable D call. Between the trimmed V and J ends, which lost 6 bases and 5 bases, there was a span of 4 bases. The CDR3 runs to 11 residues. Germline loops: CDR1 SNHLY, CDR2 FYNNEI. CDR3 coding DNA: TGTGCCAGCAGCCGGAATGAAAAACTGTTTTTT. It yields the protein CASSRNEKLFF. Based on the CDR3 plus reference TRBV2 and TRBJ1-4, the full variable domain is EPEVTQTPSHQVTQMGQEVILRCVPISNHLYFYWYRQILGQKVEFLVSFYNNEISEKSEIFDDQFSVERPDGSNFTLKIRSTKLEDSAMYFCASSRNEKLFFGSGTQLSVL.

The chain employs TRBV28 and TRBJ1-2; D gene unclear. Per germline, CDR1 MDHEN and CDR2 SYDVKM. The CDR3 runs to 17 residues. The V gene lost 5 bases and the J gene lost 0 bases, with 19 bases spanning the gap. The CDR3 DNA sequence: TGTGCCAGCAGTCGTACGTCGGGAGCCGAAGCTAACTATGGCTACACCTTC. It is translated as CASSRTSGAEANYGYTF.

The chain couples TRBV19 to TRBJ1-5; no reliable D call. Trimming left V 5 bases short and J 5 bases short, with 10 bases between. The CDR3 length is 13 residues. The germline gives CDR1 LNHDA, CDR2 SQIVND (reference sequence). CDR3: CASSFQIYQPQHF. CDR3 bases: TGTGCCAGTAGTTTTCAGATTTATCAGCCCCAGCATTTT.

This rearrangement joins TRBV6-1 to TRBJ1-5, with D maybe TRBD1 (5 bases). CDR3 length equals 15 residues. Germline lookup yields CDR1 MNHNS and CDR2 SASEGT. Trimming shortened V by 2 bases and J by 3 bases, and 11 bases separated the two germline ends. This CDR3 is CASSEIAGFNQPQHF. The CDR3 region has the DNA TGTGCCAGCAGTGAAATCGCAGGGTTCAATCAGCCCCAGCATTTT.

CDR3 region: CASSPRGGDTQYF. The CDR3 DNA sequence: TGTGCCAGCAGCCCCAGAGGTGGCGATACGCAGTATTTT. V usage is TRBV9 and J usage is TRBJ2-3; D is uncertain. Germline V gene sequence: CDR1 SGDLS, CDR2 YYNGEE. The CDR3 is made up of 13 amino acids. V lost 4 bases and J lost 6, with 12 bases in between. Filled out from reference TRBV9 and TRBJ2-3, the complete variable domain reads DSGVTQTPKHLITATGQRVTLRCSPRSGDLSVYWYQQSLDQGLQFLIQYYNGEERAKGNILERFSAQQFPDLHSELNLSSLELGDSALYFCASSPRGGDTQYFGPGTRLTVL.

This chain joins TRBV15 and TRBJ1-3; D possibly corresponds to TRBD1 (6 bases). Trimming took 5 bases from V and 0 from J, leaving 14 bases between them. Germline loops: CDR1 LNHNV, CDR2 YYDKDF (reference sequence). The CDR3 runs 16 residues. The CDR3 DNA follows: TGTGCCACCAGCCCGAGGGGGGGCTACTCTGGAAACACCATATATTTT. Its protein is CATSPRGGYSGNTIYF.

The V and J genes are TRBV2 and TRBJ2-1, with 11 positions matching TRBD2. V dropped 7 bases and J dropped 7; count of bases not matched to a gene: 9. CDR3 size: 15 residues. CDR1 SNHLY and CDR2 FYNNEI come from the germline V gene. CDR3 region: CASTSLLAGENEQFF. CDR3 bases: TGTGCCAGCACTTCGCTACTAGCGGGAGAAAATGAGCAGTTCTTC.

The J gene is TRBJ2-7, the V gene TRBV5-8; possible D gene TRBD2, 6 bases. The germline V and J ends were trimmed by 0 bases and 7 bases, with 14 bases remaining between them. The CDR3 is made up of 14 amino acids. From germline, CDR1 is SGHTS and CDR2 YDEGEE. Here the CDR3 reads CASSLGTVGGEQYF. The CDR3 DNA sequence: TGTGCCAGCAGCTTGGGGACGGTCGGAGGGGAGCAGTACTTC.

CDR3: CASSQEAGGLDTQYF. For the CDR3, the DNA is TGCGCCAGCAGCCAAGAAGCGGGAGGCTTAGATACGCAGTATTTT. This chain joins TRBV4-1 and TRBJ2-3; 9 bases fit TRBD2. V was clipped by 0 bases and J by 5 bases; unmatched bases: 3. The CDR3 is 15 amino acids. Germline CDR1 is MGHRA and CDR2 is YSYEKL.

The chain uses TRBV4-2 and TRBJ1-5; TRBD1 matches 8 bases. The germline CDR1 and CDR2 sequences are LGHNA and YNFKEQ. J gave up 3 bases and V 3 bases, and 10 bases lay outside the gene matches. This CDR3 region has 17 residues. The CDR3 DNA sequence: TGTGCCAGCAGCCATTCCTCTGGACAGGGAGCCAATCAGCCCCAGCATTTT. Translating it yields CASSHSSGQGANQPQHF.

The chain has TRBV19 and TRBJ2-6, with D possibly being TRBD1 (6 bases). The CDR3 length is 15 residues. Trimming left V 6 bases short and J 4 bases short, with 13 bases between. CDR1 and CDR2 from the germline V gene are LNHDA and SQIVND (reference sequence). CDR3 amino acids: CASRQQGGGANVLTF. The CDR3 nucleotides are TGTGCCAGTAGGCAACAGGGCGGGGGGGCCAACGTCCTGACTTTC.

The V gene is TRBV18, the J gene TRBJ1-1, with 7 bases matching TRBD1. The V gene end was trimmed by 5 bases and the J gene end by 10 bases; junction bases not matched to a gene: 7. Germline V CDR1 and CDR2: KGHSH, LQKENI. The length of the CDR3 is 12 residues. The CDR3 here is CASSEDREVAFF. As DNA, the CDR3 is TGTGCCAGCTCAGAAGACAGGGAAGTAGCTTTCTTT. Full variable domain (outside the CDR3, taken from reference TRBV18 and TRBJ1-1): NAGVMQNPRHLVRRRGQEARLRCSPMKGHSHVYWYRQLPEEGLKFMVYLQKENIIDESGMPKERFSAEFPKEGPSILRIQQVVRGDSAAYFCASSEDREVAFFGQGTRLTVV.

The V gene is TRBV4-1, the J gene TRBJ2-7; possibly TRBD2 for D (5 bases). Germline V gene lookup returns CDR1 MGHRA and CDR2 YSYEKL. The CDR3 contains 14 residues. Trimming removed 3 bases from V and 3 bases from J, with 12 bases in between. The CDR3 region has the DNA TGCGCCAGCAGCCAGCCGGGGAATAACTACGAGCAGTACTTC. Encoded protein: CASSQPGNNYEQYF.

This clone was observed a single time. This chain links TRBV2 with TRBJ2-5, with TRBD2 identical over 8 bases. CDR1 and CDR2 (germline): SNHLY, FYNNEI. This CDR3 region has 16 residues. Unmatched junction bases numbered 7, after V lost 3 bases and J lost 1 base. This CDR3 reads CASSDGVSGTQETQYF. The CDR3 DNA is TGTGCCAGCAGTGATGGGGTTAGCGGGACCCAAGAGACCCAGTACTTC.

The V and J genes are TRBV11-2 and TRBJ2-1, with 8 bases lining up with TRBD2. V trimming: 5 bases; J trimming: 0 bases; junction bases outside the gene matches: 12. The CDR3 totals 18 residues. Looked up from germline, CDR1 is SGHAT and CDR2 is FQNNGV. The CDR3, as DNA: TGTGCCAGCAGCCAGAGGCGGGGGGCTCCGAGCTCCTACAATGAGCAGTTCTTC. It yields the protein CASSQRRGAPSSYNEQFF.

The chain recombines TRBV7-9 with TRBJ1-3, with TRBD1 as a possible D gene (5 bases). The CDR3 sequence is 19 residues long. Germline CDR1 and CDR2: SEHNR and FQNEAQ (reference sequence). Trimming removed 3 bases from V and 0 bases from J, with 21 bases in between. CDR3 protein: CASSFEPLQGYPSGNTIYF. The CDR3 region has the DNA TGTGCCAGCAGCTTCGAACCGCTCCAGGGTTACCCCTCTGGAAACACCATATATTTT.

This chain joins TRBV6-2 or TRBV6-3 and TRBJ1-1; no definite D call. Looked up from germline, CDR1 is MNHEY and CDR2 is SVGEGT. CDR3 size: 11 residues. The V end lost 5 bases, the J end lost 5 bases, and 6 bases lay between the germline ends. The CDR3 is CASSHGTEAFF. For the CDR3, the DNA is TGTGCCAGCAGTCACGGGACTGAAGCTTTCTTT.

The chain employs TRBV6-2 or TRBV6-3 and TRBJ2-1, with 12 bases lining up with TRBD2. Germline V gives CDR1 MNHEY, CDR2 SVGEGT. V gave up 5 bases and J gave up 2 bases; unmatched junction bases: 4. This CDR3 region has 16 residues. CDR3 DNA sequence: TGTGCCAGCAGTGACCTAGCGGGGGGGCCCTACAATGAGCAGTTCTTC. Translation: CASSDLAGGPYNEQFF.

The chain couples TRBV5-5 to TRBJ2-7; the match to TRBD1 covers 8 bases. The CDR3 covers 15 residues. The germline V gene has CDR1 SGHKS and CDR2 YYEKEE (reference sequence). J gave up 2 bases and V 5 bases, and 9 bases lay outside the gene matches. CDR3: CASSLTGGATYEQYF. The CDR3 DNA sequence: TGTGCCAGCAGTTTAACAGGGGGTGCAACCTACGAGCAGTACTTC.